The T cell receptor beta chain under discussion was sequenced for a study of blood T cells in healthy people across ages. Study-wide findings and caveats: Unsorted PBMC input precluded a conclusive naive versus antigen-experienced comparison.

Isolation of PBMCs gave at least 7 million cells per sample. With respect to this clonotype: As yet, its antigen is unknown.

The authors ran a second PCR of about 6 to 11 cycles using a sample-barcoded 5' primer and a J-beta primer mix. TCRdb reprocessed the 5' RACE reads with MiXCR, giving one entry per CDR3 protein. The sample holds hundreds of thousands of distinct CDR3 sequences, approximately 49% seen once. The CDR3 is 13 amino acids. Germline V gives CDR1 LGHNA, CDR2 YNFKEQ. Trimming removed 2 bases from V and 4 bases from J, with 8 bases in between. This clonotype originated in a man aged 25-45 years in good health. The rearrangement joins TRBV4-2 to TRBJ1-2, with D maybe TRBD1 (6 bases). Specimen: blood. DNA of the CDR3: TGTGCCAGCAGCCAATCGACAGGCTATGGCTACACCTTC. This gives the protein CASSQSTGYGYTF.